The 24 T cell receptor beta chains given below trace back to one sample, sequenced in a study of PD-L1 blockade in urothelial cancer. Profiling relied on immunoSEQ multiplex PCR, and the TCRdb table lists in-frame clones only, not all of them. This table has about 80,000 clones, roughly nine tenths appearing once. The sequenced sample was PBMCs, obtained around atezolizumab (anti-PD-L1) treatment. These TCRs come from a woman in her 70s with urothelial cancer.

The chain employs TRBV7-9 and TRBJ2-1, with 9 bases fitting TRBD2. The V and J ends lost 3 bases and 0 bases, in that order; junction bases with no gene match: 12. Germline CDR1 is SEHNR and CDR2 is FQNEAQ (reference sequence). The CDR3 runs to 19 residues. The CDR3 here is CASSFAILAGGTSYNEQFF. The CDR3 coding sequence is TGTGCCAGCAGCTTTGCAATACTAGCGGGTGGGACCTCCTACAATGAGCAGTTCTTC.

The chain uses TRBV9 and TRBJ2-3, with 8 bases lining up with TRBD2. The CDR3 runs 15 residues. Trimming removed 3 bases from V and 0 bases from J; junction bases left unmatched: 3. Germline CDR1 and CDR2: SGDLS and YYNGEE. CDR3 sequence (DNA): TGTGCCAGCAGCGCCCTAGCGGGTAGCACAGATACGCAGTATTTT. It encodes CASSALAGSTDTQYF.

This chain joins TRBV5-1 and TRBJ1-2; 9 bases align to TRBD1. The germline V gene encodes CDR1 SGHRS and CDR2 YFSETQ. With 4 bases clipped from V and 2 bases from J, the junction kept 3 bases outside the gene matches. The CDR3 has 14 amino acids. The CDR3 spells CASSPDRGNYGYTF. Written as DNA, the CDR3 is TGCGCCAGCAGCCCCGACAGGGGGAACTATGGCTACACCTTC.

The CDR3 bases are TGTGCCAGCAGCTTTGCCACAGGGGGCGGGTTTGGCTACACCTTC. Protein: CASSFATGGGFGYTF. The chain links TRBV5-4 to TRBJ1-2; 9 nucleotides agree with TRBD1. The trim removed 2 bases at V and 7 bases at J, leaving 9 bases unmatched. Germline CDR1 SGHNT, CDR2 YYREEE (reference sequence). The length of the CDR3 is 15 residues.

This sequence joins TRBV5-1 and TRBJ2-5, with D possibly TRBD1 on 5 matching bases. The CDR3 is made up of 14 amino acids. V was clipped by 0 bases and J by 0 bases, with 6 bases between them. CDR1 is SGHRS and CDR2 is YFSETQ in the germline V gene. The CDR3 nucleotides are TGCGCCAGCAGCTTGGAGGGGTACCAAGAGACCCAGTACTTC. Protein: CASSLEGYQETQYF. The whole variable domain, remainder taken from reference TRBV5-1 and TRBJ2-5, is KAGVTQTPRYLIKTRGQQVTLSCSPISGHRSVSWYQQTPGQGLQFLFEYFSETQRNKGNFPGRFSGRQFSNSRSEMNVSTLELGDSALYLCASSLEGYQETQYFGPGTRLLVL.

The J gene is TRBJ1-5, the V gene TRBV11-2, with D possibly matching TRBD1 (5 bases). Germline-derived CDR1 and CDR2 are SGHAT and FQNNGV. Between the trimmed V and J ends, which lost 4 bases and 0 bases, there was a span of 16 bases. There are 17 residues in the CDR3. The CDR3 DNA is TGTGCCAGCAGCTCCCAGCGGGGCACAGATAGCAATCAGCCCCAGCATTTT. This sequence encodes CASSSQRGTDSNQPQHF.

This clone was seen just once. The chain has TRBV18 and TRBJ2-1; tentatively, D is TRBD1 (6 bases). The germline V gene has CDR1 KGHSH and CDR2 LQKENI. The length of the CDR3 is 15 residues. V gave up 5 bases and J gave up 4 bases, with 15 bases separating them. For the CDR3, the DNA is TGTGCCAGCTCAGTTCGGGACACCCCATACAATGAGCAGTTCTTC. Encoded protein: CASSVRDTPYNEQFF.

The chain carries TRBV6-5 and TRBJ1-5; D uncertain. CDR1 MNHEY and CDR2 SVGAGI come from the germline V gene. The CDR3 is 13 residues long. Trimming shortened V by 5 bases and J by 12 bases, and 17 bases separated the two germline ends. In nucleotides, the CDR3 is TGTGCCAGCAGTCGCGGGCGATTGGGTGGCCAGCATTTT. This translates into CASSRGRLGGQHF.

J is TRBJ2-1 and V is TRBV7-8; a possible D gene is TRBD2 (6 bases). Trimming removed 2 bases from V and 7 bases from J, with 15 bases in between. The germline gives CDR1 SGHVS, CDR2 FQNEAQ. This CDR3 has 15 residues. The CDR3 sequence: CASSLPGAGPNEQFF. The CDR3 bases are TGTGCCAGCAGCTTACCGGGTGCGGGGCCGAATGAGCAGTTCTTC.

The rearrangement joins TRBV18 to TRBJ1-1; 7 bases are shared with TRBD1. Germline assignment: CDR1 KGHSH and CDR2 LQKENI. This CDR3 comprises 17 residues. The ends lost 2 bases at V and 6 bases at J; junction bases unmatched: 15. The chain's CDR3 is CASSPTQSTGASSEAFF. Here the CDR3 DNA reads TGTGCCAGCTCACCAACTCAAAGCACAGGGGCATCCTCTGAAGCTTTCTTT.

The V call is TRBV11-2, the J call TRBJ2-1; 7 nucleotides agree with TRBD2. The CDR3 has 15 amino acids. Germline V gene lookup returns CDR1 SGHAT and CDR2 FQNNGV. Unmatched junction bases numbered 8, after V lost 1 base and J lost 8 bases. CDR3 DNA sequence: TGTGCCAGCAGCTTAGTCGGCGGGAGCACAGATGAGCAGTTCTTC. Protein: CASSLVGGSTDEQFF.

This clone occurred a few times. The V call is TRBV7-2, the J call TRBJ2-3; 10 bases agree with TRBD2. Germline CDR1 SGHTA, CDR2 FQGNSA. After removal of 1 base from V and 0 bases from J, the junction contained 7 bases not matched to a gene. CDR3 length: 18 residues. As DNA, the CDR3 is TGTGCCAGCAGCTTAGTGCCAGCGGGAGGGCTAAGCACAGATACGCAGTATTTT. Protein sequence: CASSLVPAGGLSTDTQYF.

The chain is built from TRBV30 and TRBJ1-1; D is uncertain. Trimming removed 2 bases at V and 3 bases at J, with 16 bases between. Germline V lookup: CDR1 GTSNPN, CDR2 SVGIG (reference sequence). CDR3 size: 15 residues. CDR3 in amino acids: CAWSRGLERHTEAFF. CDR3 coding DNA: TGTGCCTGGAGTCGAGGTCTAGAAAGACACACTGAAGCTTTCTTT.

The CDR3: CASSPDRDTYNEQFF. The CDR3 DNA follows: TGCGCCAGCAGCCCGGACAGGGATACCTACAATGAGCAGTTCTTC. The V and J genes are TRBV4-1 and TRBJ2-1; 8 nucleotides align to TRBD1. CDR3 length: 15 amino acids. Germline V gene lookup returns CDR1 MGHRA and CDR2 YSYEKL. Trimming at V came to 4 bases and at J to 2 bases, leaving 4 bases not matched to a gene.

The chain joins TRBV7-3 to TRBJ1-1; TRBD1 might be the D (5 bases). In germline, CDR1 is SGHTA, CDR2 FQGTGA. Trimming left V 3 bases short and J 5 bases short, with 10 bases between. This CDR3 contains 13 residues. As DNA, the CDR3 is TGTGCCAGCAGCTTCAGGGAGGGGACTGAAGCTTTCTTT. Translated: CASSFREGTEAFF.

CDR3 coding DNA: TGTGCCAGCAGTGAAGACATAGGTCAGGCGCCCTCCTACGAGCAGTACTTC. It translates to CASSEDIGQAPSYEQYF. The chain couples TRBV2 to TRBJ2-7; no clear D gene. CDR3 length: 17 residues. Germline CDR1 reads SNHLY; CDR2 reads FYNNEI. With 1 base removed from V and 0 bases from J, the gap between germline ends came to 16 bases. The full variable domain, completed using reference TRBV2 and TRBJ2-7, is EPEVTQTPSHQVTQMGQEVILRCVPISNHLYFYWYRQILGQKVEFLVSFYNNEISEKSEIFDDQFSVERPDGSNFTLKIRSTKLEDSAMYFCASSEDIGQAPSYEQYFGPGTRLTVT.

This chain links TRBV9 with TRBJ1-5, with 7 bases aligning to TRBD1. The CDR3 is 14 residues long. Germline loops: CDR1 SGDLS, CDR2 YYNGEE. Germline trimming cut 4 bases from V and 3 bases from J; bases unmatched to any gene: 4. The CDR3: CASSQGQANQPQHF. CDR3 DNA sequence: TGTGCCAGCAGCCAAGGACAGGCCAATCAGCCCCAGCATTTT.

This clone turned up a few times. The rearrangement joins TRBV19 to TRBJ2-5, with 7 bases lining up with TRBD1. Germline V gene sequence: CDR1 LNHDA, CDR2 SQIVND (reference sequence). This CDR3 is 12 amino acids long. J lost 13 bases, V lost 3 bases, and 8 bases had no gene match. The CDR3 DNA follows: TGTGCCAGTAGTATTATTCACGGACAGGCGTACTTC. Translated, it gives CASSIIHGQAYF. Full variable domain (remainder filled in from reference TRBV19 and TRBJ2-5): DGGITQSPKYLFRKEGQNVTLSCEQNLNHDAMYWYRQDPGQGLRLIYYSQIVNDFQKGDIAEGYSVSREKKESFPLTVTSAQKNPTAFYLCASSIIHGQAYFGPGTRLLVL.

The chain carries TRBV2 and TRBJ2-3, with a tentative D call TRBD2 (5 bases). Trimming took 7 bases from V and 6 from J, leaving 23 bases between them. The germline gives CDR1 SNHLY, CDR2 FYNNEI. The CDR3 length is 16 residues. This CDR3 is CASKESGDWYVDTQYF. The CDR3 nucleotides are TGTGCCAGCAAGGAGTCCGGGGATTGGTACGTGGATACGCAGTATTTT.

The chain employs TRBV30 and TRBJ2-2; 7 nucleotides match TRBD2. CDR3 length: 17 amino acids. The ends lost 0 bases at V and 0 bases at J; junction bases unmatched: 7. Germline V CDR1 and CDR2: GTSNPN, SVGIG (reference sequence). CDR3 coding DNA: TGTGCCTGGAGTGTCCGCGGGAGAGGGCCGAACACCGGGGAGCTGTTTTTT. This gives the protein CAWSVRGRGPNTGELFF.

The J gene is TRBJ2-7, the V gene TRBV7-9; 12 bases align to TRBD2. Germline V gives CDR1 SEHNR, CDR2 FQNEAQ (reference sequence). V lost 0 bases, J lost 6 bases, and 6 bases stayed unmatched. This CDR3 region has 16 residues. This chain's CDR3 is CASSLARALAGGEQYF. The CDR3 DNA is TGTGCCAGCAGCTTAGCGCGTGCACTAGCGGGGGGCGAGCAGTACTTC.

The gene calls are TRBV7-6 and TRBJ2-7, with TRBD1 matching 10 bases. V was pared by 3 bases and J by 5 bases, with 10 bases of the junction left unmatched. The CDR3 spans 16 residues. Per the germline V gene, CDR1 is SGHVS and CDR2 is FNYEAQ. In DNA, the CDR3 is TGTGCCAGCAGCTTCCGACAGGGGGCGAAAGCGAACGAGCAGTACTTC. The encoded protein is CASSFRQGAKANEQYF.

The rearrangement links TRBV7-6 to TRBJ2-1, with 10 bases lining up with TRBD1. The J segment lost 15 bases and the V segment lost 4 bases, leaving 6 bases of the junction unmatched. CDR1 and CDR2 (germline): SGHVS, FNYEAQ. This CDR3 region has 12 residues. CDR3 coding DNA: TGTGCCAGCAGCTCGTCTGGGACAGGGGCGTTCTTC. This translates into CASSSSGTGAFF. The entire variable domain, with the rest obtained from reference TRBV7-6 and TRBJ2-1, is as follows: GAGVSQSPRYKVTKRGQDVALRCDPISGHVSLYWYRQALGQGPEFLTYFNYEAQQDKSGLPNDRFSAERPEGSISTLTIQRTEQRDSAMYRCASSSSGTGAFFGPGTRLTVL.

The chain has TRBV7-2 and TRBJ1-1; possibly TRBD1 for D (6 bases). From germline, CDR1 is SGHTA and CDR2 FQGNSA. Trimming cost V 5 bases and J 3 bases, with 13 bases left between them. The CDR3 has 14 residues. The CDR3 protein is CASSHRASYTEAFF. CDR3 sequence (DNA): TGTGCCAGCAGCCACAGGGCGTCTTACACTGAAGCTTTCTTT.